The 30 T cell receptor beta chains given below trace back to one sample, sequenced in a study of shared clonotypes between healthy human individuals. Generated by immunoSEQ multiplex PCR, the TCRdb table keeps only in-frame clones and is missing some. The data show fewer than 650,000 clones, around 78% seen once. Sample: PBMCs. These receptors originate from a woman in her 40s in good health. Some clones in this sample may be carry-over from other donors' samples.

V usage is TRBV18 and J usage is TRBJ2-1; 13 positions match TRBD2. Germline assignment: CDR1 KGHSH and CDR2 LQKENI. The CDR3 contains 17 residues. With V trimmed by 3 bases and J by 0 bases, 2 bases remained unmatched. DNA of the CDR3: TGTGCCAGCTCACCGCGGACTAGCGGGAGCTCCTACAATGAGCAGTTCTTC. Residues: CASSPRTSGSSYNEQFF.

This clone turned up a few times. The gene calls are TRBV10-3 and TRBJ1-1; D perhaps matches TRBD1 (6 bases). The CDR3 is 14 residues long. In germline, CDR1 is ENHRY, CDR2 SYGVKD. The ends were cut back, 6 bases at V and 3 bases at J, with 14 bases in the middle. The CDR3 is CAISAGDVHTEAFF. DNA for the CDR3: TGTGCCATCAGCGCAGGGGACGTGCACACTGAAGCTTTCTTT.

The chain is built from TRBV15 and TRBJ2-7; TRBD1 matches 8 bases. Per germline, CDR1 LNHNV and CDR2 YYDKDF (reference sequence). V shed 5 bases, J shed 3 bases, and the junction held 6 bases outside the gene matches. The CDR3 runs to 14 residues. For the CDR3, the DNA is TGTGCCACCAGCCGTCAGACAGGGGTCTACGAGCAGTACTTC. Residues: CATSRQTGVYEQYF.

The CDR3 DNA reads as TGTGCCAGCAGGGGAATCGGGGTGACGCCCCAGCATTTT. It is translated as CASRGIGVTPQHF. The genes are TRBV6-1 and TRBJ1-5; no clear D gene. Trimming shortened V by 6 bases and J by 9 bases, and 15 bases separated the two germline ends. There are 13 residues in the CDR3. The germline V gene has CDR1 MNHNS and CDR2 SASEGT.

A note on this clone: Compared with germline, one end of the junction differs, possibly owing to a read error. Other DNA sequences in this sample translate to the same CDR3. The V call is TRBV29-1, the J call TRBJ1-2, with 10 bases aligning to TRBD1. The CDR3 contains 14 residues. Per germline, CDR1 SQVTM and CDR2 ANQGSEA. The CDR3 DNA reads as TGCAGCGTTGGCAGACAGGGGGCGAACTACGGCTACACCTTC. Translated, it gives CSVGRQGANYGYTF.

V usage is TRBV29-1 and J usage is TRBJ2-1; no firm D call. Germline V gene data show CDR1 as SQVTM and CDR2 as ANQGSEA. The length of the CDR3 is 16 residues. Trimming removed 2 bases at V and 4 bases at J, with 18 bases between. CDR3 DNA: TGCAGCGTTGAAAACGCCTTCACCCCACCTTACAATGAGCAGTTCTTC. Its translation: CSVENAFTPPYNEQFF.

The chain is built from TRBV7-2 and TRBJ1-3; 7 bases line up with TRBD1. Germline V gene sequence: CDR1 SGHTA, CDR2 FQGNSA. The CDR3 spans 15 residues. V lost 0 bases, J lost 2 bases, and 1 base stayed unmatched. The CDR3 loop reads CASSLATGTGNTIYF. The CDR3 DNA reads TGTGCCAGCAGCTTAGCGACAGGGACTGGAAACACCATATATTTT.

The chain employs TRBV5-6 and TRBJ1-2; D uncertain. Trimming left V 3 bases short and J 7 bases short, with 13 bases between. Germline loops: CDR1 SGHDT, CDR2 YYEEEE. CDR3 size: 13 residues. The CDR3 sequence is CASSSYGLRGYTF. CDR3 nucleotides: TGTGCCAGCAGCTCCTACGGGCTTCGTGGCTACACCTTC.

This clone was seen a handful of times. The chain carries TRBV4-1 and TRBJ2-7; D gene unclear. There are 16 residues in the CDR3. Per germline, CDR1 MGHRA and CDR2 YSYEKL. V lost 0 bases and J 2 bases, leaving 14 bases between the germline ends. The CDR3 loop is CASSQEEGQSAYEQYF. In DNA, the CDR3 is TGCGCCAGCAGCCAAGAAGAAGGGCAGTCCGCCTACGAGCAGTACTTC.

Regarding this clone: This sequence may be a read error, since a much larger clone differs from it by one base. The identical CDR3 is also encoded by other nucleotide sequences in the sample. The rearrangement uses TRBV5-1 and TRBJ2-3; D unresolved. V lost 2 bases, J lost 1 base, and 2 bases lay in between. The germline V gene encodes CDR1 SGHRS and CDR2 YFSETQ. The CDR3 spans 12 residues. CDR3 sequence: CASSFGTDTQYF. As DNA, the CDR3 is TGCGCCAGCAGCTTCGGCACAGATACGCAGTATTTT.

This clone occurred a few times. The chain employs TRBV27 and TRBJ2-3; D might be TRBD1 or TRBD2, each matching 5 bases. Per germline, CDR1 MNHEY and CDR2 SMNVEV (reference sequence). CDR3 length: 15 residues. Trimming stripped 4 bases from V and 0 bases from J, with 11 bases between. This chain's CDR3 is CASSSRDASTDTQYF. The CDR3 region has the DNA TGTGCCAGCAGTTCCCGGGACGCCAGCACAGATACGCAGTATTTT.

This chain links TRBV7-8 with TRBJ2-7; D possibly uses TRBD1 or TRBD2 (5 bases each). V was clipped by 5 bases and J by 4 bases, with 18 bases between them. This CDR3 is built from 15 residues. Germline CDR1 and CDR2: SGHVS and FQNEAQ. The CDR3 DNA is TGTGCCAGCAGCCCCAGGAGGACCGGGACGTACGAGCAGTACTTC. Amino acid sequence: CASSPRRTGTYEQYF.

This chain uses TRBV30 with TRBJ2-2; no firm D call. Per the germline V gene, CDR1 is GTSNPN and CDR2 is SVGIG (reference sequence). Trimming removed 3 bases at V and 4 bases at J, with 9 bases between. This CDR3 has 13 amino acids. The chain's CDR3 is CAWSGSGTGELFF. The DNA of the CDR3 is TGTGCCTGGAGCGGATCCGGCACCGGGGAGCTGTTTTTT. Looking up the rest from reference TRBV30 and TRBJ2-2 gives the full variable domain: SQTIHQWPATLVQPVGSPLSLECTVEGTSNPNLYWYRQAAGRGLQLLFYSVGIGQISSEVPQNLSASRPQDRQFILSSKKLLLSDSGFYLCAWSGSGTGELFFGEGSRLTVL.

The V and J genes are TRBV7-9 and TRBJ1-2; D remains ambiguous. The germline V gene encodes CDR1 SEHNR and CDR2 FQNEAQ (reference sequence). V lost 2 bases to trimming and J lost 6 bases, with 10 bases between them. The CDR3 has 13 amino acids. CDR3 sequence: CASSLTGWDGYTF. The CDR3 bases are TGTGCCAGCAGCTTAACGGGTTGGGATGGCTACACCTTC.

The rearrangement links TRBV15 to TRBJ1-2, with 7 bases matching TRBD1. This CDR3 has 14 amino acids. Germline-derived CDR1 and CDR2 are LNHNV and YYDKDF (reference sequence). Trimming cost V 1 base and J 8 bases; bases outside gene matches: 7. For the CDR3, the DNA is TGTGCCACCAGCAGAGGCGACAGGGTGGGGGGCTACACCTTC. Translation: CATSRGDRVGGYTF.

The genes are TRBV7-9 and TRBJ2-5, with 14 bases matching TRBD2. The CDR3 covers 18 residues. Germline CDR1 SEHNR, CDR2 FQNEAQ (reference sequence). Trimming took 4 bases from V and 3 from J; bases not matched to a gene: 10. The CDR3 region is CASSSRLAGGPSKETQYF. The CDR3, as DNA: TGTGCCAGCAGCTCCCGACTAGCGGGAGGGCCGTCGAAAGAGACCCAGTACTTC.

As regards this clone: A much more abundant neighbour one base away suggests this may be a read error. V usage is TRBV30 and J usage is TRBJ1-1; no clear D gene. This CDR3 is built from 13 residues. Germline CDR1 reads GTSNPN; CDR2 reads SVGIG (reference sequence). This CDR3 reads CAWTESGYAEALF. CDR3 sequence (DNA): TGTGCCTGGACCGAATCGGGGTACGCTGAAGCTCTCTTT.

V is TRBV2 and J is TRBJ2-1; 8 bases map to TRBD2. Germline values: CDR1 SNHLY, CDR2 FYNNEI. V trimming: 10 bases; J trimming: 6 bases; junction bases outside the gene matches: 17. The CDR3 consists of 16 residues. The CDR3 reads CAIPGRSGSGSNEQFF. For the CDR3, the DNA is TGTGCCATCCCCGGGAGAAGCGGGAGTGGCTCCAATGAGCAGTTCTTC.

The count of this clone is one. This chain uses TRBV2 with TRBJ2-5, with D unclear. V was shortened by 6 bases and J by 2 bases, with 4 bases between the two germline ends. Germline CDR1 SNHLY, CDR2 FYNNEI. The CDR3 is 11 residues long. This CDR3 is CASREQETQYF. The CDR3 bases are TGTGCCAGCAGAGAACAAGAGACCCAGTACTTC.

The rearrangement uses TRBV7-3 and TRBJ2-3, with TRBD2 matching over 16 bases. The germline CDR1 and CDR2 sequences are SGHTA and FQGTGA. V dropped 5 bases and J dropped 0; count of bases not matched to a gene: 2. This CDR3 has 17 amino acids. The CDR3 spells CASSTGLAGGSTDTQYF. The DNA of the CDR3 is TGTGCCAGCAGCACGGGACTAGCGGGAGGGAGCACAGATACGCAGTATTTT.

The chain employs TRBV4-1 and TRBJ2-3, with unresolved D. This CDR3 spans 13 amino acids. The germline gives CDR1 MGHRA, CDR2 YSYEKL. Deletions cut 0 bases from V and 4 bases from J, with 5 bases between. The CDR3, as DNA: TGCGCCAGCAGCCAAGATCGTCCAGATACGCAGTATTTT. Its translation is CASSQDRPDTQYF.

Note on this clone: Other DNA sequences of this sample code for an identical CDR3. The gene calls are TRBV30 and TRBJ1-5; unclear D gene. Trimming shortened V by 3 bases and J by 0 bases, and 3 bases separated the two germline ends. This CDR3 is built from 12 residues. Germline CDR1 reads GTSNPN; CDR2 reads SVGIG (reference sequence). The CDR3, as DNA: TGTGCCTGGAGCTATAGCAATCAGCCCCAGCATTTT. This translates into CAWSYSNQPQHF.

This chain links TRBV7-3 with TRBJ2-6, with D unresolved. V lost 2 bases, J lost 0 bases, and 11 bases lay in between. This CDR3 is built from 17 residues. The V gene's germline CDR1 is SGHTA and CDR2 FQGTGA. CDR3 region: CASSLSAGDSGANVLTF. The CDR3 DNA reads TGTGCCAGCAGCTTATCCGCTGGGGACTCTGGGGCCAACGTCCTGACTTTC.

This clone was observed at least ten times. This specimen includes other DNA sequences encoding the same CDR3. This chain links TRBV5-1 with TRBJ1-2, with 10 bases aligning to TRBD1. CDR3 size: 17 residues. Unmatched junction bases numbered 12, after V lost 3 bases and J lost 4 bases. The germline gives CDR1 SGHRS, CDR2 YFSETQ. The DNA of the CDR3 is TGCGCCAGCAGCTGGCTTTCCGACAGGGGGCAGGGCTATGGCTACACCTTC. The encoded protein is CASSWLSDRGQGYGYTF.

The chain employs TRBV5-6 and TRBJ2-2; no definite D call. The germline gives CDR1 SGHDT, CDR2 YYEEEE. This CDR3 has 12 amino acids. The V end lost 7 bases, the J end lost 6 bases, and 10 bases lay between the germline ends. Written as DNA, the CDR3 is TGTGCCAGCCTGGCAGAACCCGGGGAGCTGTTTTTT. It encodes CASLAEPGELFF.

V gene TRBV6-4 combines with J gene TRBJ2-7; perhaps TRBD2 as D (6 bases). The CDR3 is 13 amino acids. Germline values: CDR1 MRHNA, CDR2 SNTAGT. Trimming removed 5 bases at V and 6 bases at J, with 14 bases between. The CDR3 is CASSQRLESEQYF. CDR3 coding DNA: TGTGCCAGCAGTCAACGACTAGAAAGCGAGCAGTACTTC.

The rearrangement uses TRBV2 and TRBJ2-5; 8 bases align to TRBD2. The CDR3 runs to 15 residues. The junction had 5 bases not matched to a gene; V was cut back by 2 bases and J by 3 bases. Germline V CDR1 and CDR2: SNHLY, FYNNEI. In nucleotides, the CDR3 is TGTGCCAGCAGTGAATGGCTAGCGGGCGAAGAGACCCAGTACTTC. This codes for CASSEWLAGEETQYF.

The genes are TRBV2 and TRBJ2-2, with D possibly TRBD2 on 6 matching bases. The length of the CDR3 is 14 residues. The germline V and J ends were trimmed by 9 bases and 1 base, with 12 bases remaining between them. The germline gives CDR1 SNHLY, CDR2 FYNNEI. CDR3 nucleotide sequence: TGTGCCAGTGGGGAGGCCTTGAACACCGGGGAGCTGTTTTTT. Its protein product is CASGEALNTGELFF.

CDR3 nucleotides: TGCAGCGTTGCGCTCTCCGGGGGGAGTGAAAAACTGTTTTTT. Its protein product is CSVALSGGSEKLFF. The V call is TRBV29-1, the J call TRBJ1-4; D is perhaps TRBD1 (5 bases). Looked up from germline, CDR1 is SQVTM and CDR2 is ANQGSEA. V lost 4 bases, J lost 7 bases, and 16 bases lay in between. There are 14 residues in the CDR3.

This chain joins TRBV6-5 and TRBJ1-5; 10 bases are a match to TRBD1. Per germline, CDR1 MNHEY and CDR2 SVGAGI. Trimming took 4 bases from V and 6 from J; bases not matched to a gene: 3. There are 14 residues in the CDR3. The CDR3 here is CASSLDRGGQPQHF. CDR3 sequence (DNA): TGTGCCAGCAGTTTGGACAGGGGGGGTCAGCCCCAGCATTTT.